The sequence of this T cell receptor (beta chain) was determined in a study of CD8+CD57+ T cells in acquired aplastic anemia. The germline V and J ends were trimmed by 0 bases and 4 bases, with 7 bases remaining between them. This CDR3 has 14 residues. Germline V gene lookup returns CDR1 MRHNA and CDR2 SNTAGT. Genomic DNA provided the template from which TCR beta VDJ and CDR3 profiles were obtained. TCRdb reprocessed the reads with MiXCR, giving one entry per CDR3 protein. The table includes about 190,000 distinct CDR3 sequences, approximately 50% detected once. Sequencing used sorted CD4+, CD8+, or CD8+CD57+ T cells (not recorded which) from PBMCs. This sequence was found in a human donor in good health, serving as a control. The chain joins TRBV6-4 to TRBJ1-3, with D uncertain. CDR3: CASSDSPAGNTIYF. In DNA, the CDR3 is TGTGCCAGCAGTGACTCGCCTGCAGGAAACACCATATATTTT.